These 23 T cell receptor beta chains originate from one sample sequenced in a study of cytomegalovirus exposure and HLA in healthy donors. PCR amplification relied on 60 Vbeta primers (plus 13 Jbeta primers). Profiling relied on immunoSEQ multiplex PCR, and the TCRdb table lists in-frame clones only, not all of them. The sample gives about 130,000 clones, roughly four fifths of which show up once; approximately 1% is in the top ten. The sequenced material came from PBMCs. These receptors all come from a boy between 10 and 17 years old in good health and CMV-seronegative.

V and J are TRBV4-3 and TRBJ2-7, with 7 positions matching TRBD1. This CDR3 region has 16 residues. Germline-derived CDR1 and CDR2 are LGHNA and YSLEER. With 0 bases clipped from V and 0 bases from J, the junction kept 5 bases outside the gene matches. The CDR3 spells CASSQDFGDSSYEQYF. CDR3 DNA sequence: TGCGCCAGCAGCCAAGATTTCGGGGACAGCTCCTACGAGCAGTACTTC.

The chain links TRBV7-2 to TRBJ1-5; D remains unclear. CDR1 SGHTA and CDR2 FQGNSA come from the germline V gene. CDR3 length: 18 amino acids. V was clipped by 5 bases and J by 0 bases, with 20 bases between them. DNA of the CDR3: TGTGCCAGCAGCCTGAACACCCCGAGGCCAAATAGCAATCAGCCCCAGCATTTT. Protein: CASSLNTPRPNSNQPQHF.

This chain links TRBV13 with TRBJ2-3; tentative D call: TRBD1 (5 bases). The CDR3 loop spans 13 amino acids. V shed 8 bases and J shed 3 bases, with 12 bases lying between them. The V gene's germline CDR1 is PRHDT and CDR2 FYEKMQ (reference sequence). This CDR3 reads CASVLAGTDTQYF. CDR3 in DNA: TGTGCCAGCGTCCTCGCAGGGACAGATACGCAGTATTTT.

This rearrangement joins TRBV6-5 to TRBJ2-5, with D uncertain. Germline assignment: CDR1 MNHEY and CDR2 SVGAGI. Trimming cost V 5 bases and J 4 bases, with 11 bases left between them. The CDR3 spans 13 residues. The CDR3 is CASSRSLGETQYF. The DNA of the CDR3 is TGTGCCAGCAGTCGGAGTCTGGGAGAGACCCAGTACTTC.

This clone was detected only a few times. For the CDR3, the DNA is TGTGCCAGCACCAGCCCGGGACACCACATGAACACTGAAGCTTTCTTT. Protein product: CASTSPGHHMNTEAFF. The chain uses TRBV7-9 and TRBJ1-1, with D tentatively TRBD1 (6 bases). The CDR3 covers 16 residues. The germline CDR1 and CDR2 sequences are SEHNR and FQNEAQ (reference sequence). Trimming stripped 7 bases from V and 0 bases from J, with 18 bases between.

The CDR3 DNA is TGTGCCAGCATCGGGGGACGCGGACTGTTTTTT. As protein: CASIGGRGLFF. The genes are TRBV6-5 and TRBJ1-4; a possible D gene is TRBD1 (5 bases). The V gene lost 7 bases and the J gene lost 13 bases, with 13 bases spanning the gap. CDR3 length: 11 residues. Germline V gene sequence: CDR1 MNHEY, CDR2 SVGAGI.

The chain is built from TRBV10-3 and TRBJ1-2; D possibly corresponds to TRBD1 (5 bases). Germline assignment: CDR1 ENHRY and CDR2 SYGVKD. The CDR3 consists of 17 residues. V was trimmed by 6 bases and J by 1 base, leaving 21 bases between them. The CDR3 DNA reads as TGTGCCATCAGCGAGCTGACAGTTCTCCCCTTTAACTATGGCTACACCTTC. It encodes CAISELTVLPFNYGYTF.

This clone appeared once. The chain joins TRBV27 to TRBJ2-5; weak D call: TRBD2 (6 bases). The germline V gene encodes CDR1 MNHEY and CDR2 SMNVEV (reference sequence). This CDR3 is 17 amino acids long. Trimming stripped 5 bases from V and 5 bases from J, with 24 bases between. The CDR3 nucleotides read TGTGCCAGCAGTGGAAGAATGGATAGGAGGGACGGCGAGACCCAGTACTTC. Translated: CASSGRMDRRDGETQYF.

This rearrangement joins TRBV7-9 to TRBJ2-4; 7 nucleotides align to TRBD2. There are 13 residues in the CDR3. Germline V gives CDR1 SEHNR, CDR2 FQNEAQ (reference sequence). V gave up 3 bases and J gave up 8 bases; unmatched junction bases: 4. As DNA, the CDR3 is TGTGCCAGCAGCTTCCGCGGGAGAGACATTCAGTACTTC. Protein: CASSFRGRDIQYF.

The chain carries TRBV4-2 and TRBJ2-2; D is possibly TRBD1 (6 bases). The CDR3 runs 13 residues. Germline CDR1 reads LGHNA; CDR2 reads YNFKEQ. V gave up 3 bases and J gave up 6 bases, with 8 bases separating them. The CDR3 DNA is TGTGCCAGCAGCCACCCAGGGGCCGGGGAGCTGTTTTTT. It codes for CASSHPGAGELFF.

The genes are TRBV29-1 and TRBJ2-7; TRBD1 might be the D (6 bases). The CDR3 totals 14 residues. Germline V gives CDR1 SQVTM, CDR2 ANQGSEA. Trimming took off 3 bases at V and 0 bases at J, with 12 bases between the two ends. CDR3 sequence: CSVEVPGASYEQYF. In nucleotides, the CDR3 is TGCAGCGTTGAGGTTCCAGGGGCCTCCTACGAGCAGTACTTC.

This clone was counted once. The rearrangement uses TRBV6-5 and TRBJ1-2; 8 positions match TRBD1. The CDR3 is 16 residues long. V lost 4 bases and J lost 8; bases outside the gene matches: 15. Germline V gives CDR1 MNHEY, CDR2 SVGAGI. CDR3 DNA: TGTGCCAGCAGTTCTAAATTCGGGACAGGAAATTTCGGCTACACCTTC. This sequence encodes CASSSKFGTGNFGYTF.

The chain carries TRBV19 and TRBJ2-2, with TRBD1 as a possible D gene (5 bases). Germline CDR1 is LNHDA and CDR2 is SQIVND (reference sequence). Trimming pared 5 bases from V and 5 bases from J, leaving 12 bases between. The CDR3 loop spans 14 amino acids. The CDR3 DNA sequence: TGTGCCAGTAGTGCCTGGGCAGGGACCGGGGAGCTGTTTTTT. This encodes CASSAWAGTGELFF.

This chain connects TRBV2 to TRBJ2-3, with D perhaps TRBD2 (6 bases). Trimming left V 7 bases short and J 0 bases short, with 17 bases between. CDR3 size: 16 residues. Germline loops: CDR1 SNHLY, CDR2 FYNNEI. DNA for the CDR3: TGTGCCAGCAATCCCCTTTGGCGGGGTAGCACAGATACGCAGTATTTT. Its protein is CASNPLWRGSTDTQYF.

This clone was observed a handful of times. J is TRBJ2-3 and V is TRBV18; D uncertain. Germline-derived CDR1 and CDR2 are KGHSH and LQKENI. The V end lost 9 bases, the J end lost 3 bases, and 16 bases lay between the germline ends. CDR3 length: 14 residues. This chain's CDR3 is CASSWVASTDTQYF. Here the CDR3 DNA reads TGTGCCAGTTCCTGGGTAGCCAGTACAGATACGCAGTATTTT.

The genes are TRBV9 and TRBJ2-2; D is possibly TRBD2 (6 bases). Per the germline V gene, CDR1 is SGDLS and CDR2 is YYNGEE. V lost 3 bases and J 1 base, leaving 7 bases between the germline ends. CDR3 length: 14 residues. This CDR3 is CASSAAGNTGELFF. In DNA, the CDR3 is TGTGCCAGCAGCGCAGCGGGGAACACCGGGGAGCTGTTTTTT. Complete variable domain (other parts from reference TRBV9 and TRBJ2-2): DSGVTQTPKHLITATGQRVTLRCSPRSGDLSVYWYQQSLDQGLQFLIQYYNGEERAKGNILERFSAQQFPDLHSELNLSSLELGDSALYFCASSAAGNTGELFFGEGSRLTVL.

The V call is TRBV2, the J call TRBJ2-1, with 16 bases lining up with TRBD2. V trimming: 7 bases; J trimming: 8 bases; junction bases outside the gene matches: 8. CDR3 length: 16 residues. The germline gives CDR1 SNHLY, CDR2 FYNNEI. CDR3 in amino acids: CASTRGTSGRVDEQFF. The DNA for the CDR3 is TGTGCCAGCACTAGAGGGACTAGCGGGAGGGTCGATGAGCAGTTCTTC.

The gene calls are TRBV5-6 and TRBJ2-1; 8 bases agree with TRBD2. The germline gives CDR1 SGHDT, CDR2 YYEEEE. There are 14 residues in the CDR3. Trimming removed 2 bases from V and 5 bases from J; junction bases left unmatched: 3. In nucleotides, the CDR3 is TGTGCCAGCAGCTTACTAGCGGAGGACAATGAGCAGTTCTTC. Translating it yields CASSLLAEDNEQFF. The full variable domain, with the rest looked up from reference TRBV5-6 and TRBJ2-1, is DAGVTQSPTHLIKTRGQQVTLRCSPKSGHDTVSWYQQALGQGPQFIFQYYEEEERQRGNFPDRFSGHQFPNYSSELNVNALLLGDSALYLCASSLLAEDNEQFFGPGTRLTVL.

CDR3 DNA sequence: TGTGCCAGCAGCCGAGGGACTAGCGGGAGTTTCTCCTACAATGAGCAGTTCTTC. Residues: CASSRGTSGSFSYNEQFF. The chain is built from TRBV7-8 and TRBJ2-1; 14 nucleotides align to TRBD2. V shed 5 bases and J 0 bases; nucleotides not matched to a gene: 6. This CDR3 contains 18 residues. From germline, CDR1 is SGHVS and CDR2 FQNEAQ.

The chain carries TRBV16 and TRBJ1-1; D is possibly TRBD1 (5 bases). This CDR3 contains 12 residues. The V end lost 4 bases, the J end lost 10 bases, and 13 bases lay between the germline ends. Germline-derived CDR1 and CDR2 are KGHSY and FQNENV. CDR3 nucleotide sequence: TGTGCCAGCAGCCGAAGCAGGGTTAGAGCTTTCTTT. The encoded protein is CASSRSRVRAFF.

This clone showed up just a few times. V gene TRBV28 combines with J gene TRBJ1-5, with 7 bases aligning to TRBD1. With V trimmed by 5 bases and J by 0 bases, 4 bases remained unmatched. Germline V lookup: CDR1 MDHEN, CDR2 SYDVKM. The CDR3 spans 15 residues. The CDR3 region is CASSDGQDSNQPQHF. The DNA for the CDR3 is TGTGCCAGCAGTGACGGACAGGATAGCAATCAGCCCCAGCATTTT.

The chain has TRBV27 and TRBJ1-5, with TRBD1 matching over 8 bases. The CDR3 totals 16 residues. Germline CDR1 MNHEY, CDR2 SMNVEV (reference sequence). V shed 5 bases, J shed 3 bases, and the junction held 9 bases outside the gene matches. The CDR3 here is CASSPRTGINNQPQHF. CDR3 nucleotide sequence: TGTGCCAGCAGTCCGCGGACAGGGATTAACAATCAGCCCCAGCATTTT.

In its sample, this clone was seen once. The CDR3 nucleotides are TGTGCCAGTAGACAGGGACAGAATAGCAATCAGCCCCAGCATTTT. Protein product: CASRQGQNSNQPQHF. The chain has TRBV19 and TRBJ1-5; 7 bases line up with TRBD1. CDR3 length equals 15 residues. V shed 6 bases and J 0 bases; nucleotides not matched to a gene: 5. CDR1 is LNHDA, CDR2 SQIVND, per germline (reference sequence). The full variable domain, its missing parts supplied by reference TRBV19 and TRBJ1-5, is DGGITQSPKYLFRKEGQNVTLSCEQNLNHDAMYWYRQDPGQGLRLIYYSQIVNDFQKGDIAEGYSVSREKKESFPLTVTSAQKNPTAFYLCASRQGQNSNQPQHFGDGTRLSIL.